These T cell receptor beta chains were read from a single sample in a study of cytomegalovirus exposure and HLA in healthy donors. The assay was immunoSEQ multiplex PCR, and TCRdb's table has in-frame clones only and misses some. The table has more than 150,000 clones, 84% seen once. The sample was PBMCs. The origin of the receptors is a girl aged 2 to 10 in good health and CMV-seropositive. The CDR3 runs from the conserved cysteine through the conserved F or W. A D gene is named only where the DNA matches it firmly. A clone size is listed for some rows: how often the clone was seen (once, few, many), or a class if it is expanded.

v_call: TRBV18; j_call: TRBJ1-5; clone_size: .; d_call: .; cdr3_aa: CASSPKVGAGQPQHF; cdr3_nt: TGTGCCAGCTCACCCAAGGTGGGGGCTGGTCAGCCCCAGCATTTT
v_call: TRBV29-1; j_call: TRBJ1-1; clone_size: .; d_call: TRBD1; cdr3_aa: CSVEGGQGALNTEAFF; cdr3_nt: TGCAGCGTTGAAGGGGGGCAGGGGGCTTTGAACACTGAAGCTTTCTTT
v_call: TRBV7-7; j_call: TRBJ1-1; clone_size: few; d_call: .; cdr3_aa: CASSPTGGTQAFF; cdr3_nt: TGTGCCAGCAGCCCGACGGGGGGAACTCAAGCTTTCTTT
v_call: TRBV6-5; j_call: TRBJ2-3; clone_size: once; d_call: .; cdr3_aa: CASSYSKGADTQYF; cdr3_nt: TGTGCCAGCAGTTACTCGAAGGGAGCAGATACGCAGTATTTT
v_call: TRBV6-5; j_call: TRBJ1-4; clone_size: .; d_call: .; cdr3_aa: CASSYSGREGEKLFF; cdr3_nt: TGTGCCAGCAGTTACTCCGGCCGGGAAGGAGAAAAACTGTTTTTT
v_call: TRBV5-1; j_call: TRBJ2-3; clone_size: .; d_call: TRBD2; cdr3_aa: CASLRPSGGSTDTQYF; cdr3_nt: TGCGCCAGCCTCCGACCTAGCGGGGGAAGCACAGATACGCAGTATTTT
v_call: TRBV9; j_call: TRBJ2-3; clone_size: .; d_call: TRBD1; cdr3_aa: CASSAGTGDTDTQYF; cdr3_nt: TGTGCCAGCAGCGCCGGGACAGGGGACACAGATACGCAGTATTTT
v_call: TRBV13; j_call: TRBJ2-3; clone_size: .; d_call: .; cdr3_aa: CASSLSSGTTDTQYF; cdr3_nt: TGTGCCAGCAGCTTATCCAGCGGTACCACAGATACGCAGTATTTT
v_call: TRBV5-1; j_call: TRBJ2-1; clone_size: .; d_call: TRBD1; cdr3_aa: CASSLRGPSDNEQFF; cdr3_nt: TGCGCCAGCAGCTTGAGGGGGCCGTCGGACAATGAGCAGTTCTTC
v_call: TRBV19; j_call: TRBJ1-1; clone_size: .; d_call: .; cdr3_aa: CASGGLWNTEAFF; cdr3_nt: TGTGCCAGTGGGGGCTTATGGAACACTGAAGCTTTCTTT
v_call: TRBV9; j_call: TRBJ1-4; clone_size: .; d_call: .; cdr3_aa: CASSAQAGEYEKLFF; cdr3_nt: TGTGCCAGCAGCGCCCAGGCAGGGGAGTACGAAAAACTGTTTTTT
v_call: TRBV14; j_call: TRBJ1-1; clone_size: .; d_call: .; cdr3_aa: CASSRLTGKNTEAFF; cdr3_nt: TGTGCCAGCAGCCGACTTACAGGGAAAAACACTGAAGCTTTCTTT
v_call: TRBV7-8; j_call: TRBJ2-1; clone_size: .; d_call: TRBD2; cdr3_aa: CASSLWRGGCNEQFF; cdr3_nt: TGTGCCAGCAGCTTATGGCGGGGGGGATGCAATGAGCAGTTCTTC
v_call: TRBV11-3; j_call: TRBJ2-4; clone_size: .; d_call: .; cdr3_aa: CASSRTGDIQYF; cdr3_nt: TGTGCCAGCAGTCGTACAGGAGACATTCAGTACTTC
v_call: TRBV27; j_call: TRBJ2-1; clone_size: .; d_call: .; cdr3_aa: CASSMRFIDEQFF; cdr3_nt: TGTGCCAGCAGTATGAGATTCATCGATGAGCAGTTCTTC
v_call: TRBV15; j_call: TRBJ2-1; clone_size: .; d_call: TRBD2; cdr3_aa: CATSRLSGGGDEQFF; cdr3_nt: TGTGCCACCAGCAGACTAAGCGGGGGGGGCGATGAGCAGTTCTTC
v_call: TRBV6-6; j_call: TRBJ2-3; clone_size: .; d_call: TRBD2; cdr3_aa: CASTMGTSPDTQYF; cdr3_nt: TGTGCCAGCACAATGGGGACTAGCCCAGATACGCAGTATTTT
v_call: TRBV28; j_call: TRBJ2-7; clone_size: .; d_call: TRBD1; cdr3_aa: CASSLPRQGPNYYEQYF; cdr3_nt: TGTGCCAGCAGTTTACCCCGACAGGGCCCCAATTACTACGAGCAGTACTTC
v_call: TRBV11-2; j_call: TRBJ2-7; clone_size: .; d_call: .; cdr3_aa: CASSLEEGFYEQYF; cdr3_nt: TGTGCCAGCAGCTTAGAGGAGGGATTTTACGAGCAGTACTTC
v_call: TRBV28; j_call: TRBJ2-4; clone_size: .; d_call: TRBD2; cdr3_aa: CASSPSGLAGGQNIQYF; cdr3_nt: TGTGCCAGCAGTCCTTCGGGACTAGCGGGAGGACAAAACATTCAGTACTTC
v_call: TRBV5-1; j_call: TRBJ2-5; clone_size: .; d_call: .; cdr3_aa: CASSLVGQGTETQYF; cdr3_nt: TGCGCCAGCAGCTTGGTTGGGCAGGGCACAGAGACCCAGTACTTC
v_call: TRBV7-8; j_call: TRBJ1-3; clone_size: .; d_call: .; cdr3_aa: CASSLESGTNSGNTIYF; cdr3_nt: TGTGCCAGCAGCTTAGAGTCCGGGACAAACTCTGGAAACACCATATATTTT
v_call: TRBV19; j_call: TRBJ2-2; clone_size: .; d_call: TRBD1; cdr3_aa: CASSTGTANTGELFF; cdr3_nt: TGTGCCAGTTCGACCGGGACAGCGAACACCGGGGAGCTGTTTTTT
v_call: TRBV27; j_call: TRBJ1-2; clone_size: .; d_call: .; cdr3_aa: CASSGQSYGYTF; cdr3_nt: TGTGCCAGCAGTGGACAGTCCTATGGCTACACCTTC
v_call: TRBV5-1; j_call: TRBJ2-3; clone_size: .; d_call: .; cdr3_aa: CASSLGSETDTQYF; cdr3_nt: TGCGCCAGCAGCTTGGGATCCGAGACAGATACGCAGTATTTT
v_call: TRBV11-3; j_call: TRBJ2-1; clone_size: .; d_call: .; cdr3_aa: CASSLVVVRGQFF; cdr3_nt: TGTGCCAGCAGCTTAGTGGTAGTAAGGGGGCAGTTCTTC
v_call: TRBV30; j_call: TRBJ1-1; clone_size: .; d_call: .; cdr3_aa: CAWSLREDTEAFF; cdr3_nt: TGTGCCTGGAGTCTAAGGGAGGACACTGAAGCTTTCTTT
v_call: TRBV27; j_call: TRBJ2-1; clone_size: .; d_call: TRBD2; cdr3_aa: CASSSTRSGRASLIWVYNEQFF; cdr3_nt: TGTGCCAGCAGTTCAACCCGTAGCGGGAGGGCGTCCTTGATATGGGTCTACAATGAGCAGTTCTTC
v_call: TRBV11-3; j_call: TRBJ1-5; clone_size: .; d_call: .; cdr3_aa: CASSYNSNQPQHF; cdr3_nt: TGTGCCAGCAGCTACAATAGCAATCAGCCCCAGCATTTT
v_call: TRBV30; j_call: TRBJ2-7; clone_size: .; d_call: TRBD2; cdr3_aa: CAWGKEMTSRTYEQYF; cdr3_nt: TGTGCCTGGGGTAAGGAGATGACTAGCAGGACCTACGAGCAGTACTTC
v_call: TRBV6-1; j_call: TRBJ2-5; clone_size: .; d_call: TRBD1; cdr3_aa: CASTRDRQETQYF; cdr3_nt: TGTGCCAGCACTCGGGACAGACAAGAGACCCAGTACTTC
v_call: TRBV4-1; j_call: TRBJ1-5; clone_size: .; d_call: .; cdr3_aa: CASSQGPINQPQHF; cdr3_nt: TGCGCCAGCAGCCAAGGGCCGATTAATCAGCCCCAGCATTTT
v_call: TRBV9; j_call: TRBJ1-2; clone_size: .; d_call: .; cdr3_aa: CASSVESGYGYTF; cdr3_nt: TGTGCCAGCAGCGTAGAATCCGGGTATGGCTACACCTTC
v_call: TRBV4-2; j_call: TRBJ2-3; clone_size: .; d_call: .; cdr3_aa: CASSQGIHGQGITDTQYF; cdr3_nt: TGTGCCAGCAGCCAAGGTATCCATGGTCAGGGGATAACAGATACGCAGTATTTT
v_call: TRBV4-2; j_call: TRBJ2-3; clone_size: few; d_call: TRBD2; cdr3_aa: CASSQDKRDYTDTQYF; cdr3_nt: TGTGCCAGCAGCCAAGATAAGAGGGACTACACAGATACGCAGTATTTT
v_call: TRBV5-1; j_call: TRBJ1-1; clone_size: once; d_call: TRBD1; cdr3_aa: CASSLDGQGSTEAFF; cdr3_nt: TGCGCCAGCAGCTTGGACGGACAGGGCTCTACTGAAGCTTTCTTT
v_call: TRBV18; j_call: TRBJ2-7; clone_size: .; d_call: .; cdr3_aa: CASSPGQIKRYEQYF; cdr3_nt: TGTGCCAGCTCACCCGGACAGATTAAAAGATACGAGCAGTACTTC
v_call: TRBV6-1; j_call: TRBJ2-5; clone_size: .; d_call: TRBD1; cdr3_aa: CASSEWGDRSKTQYF; cdr3_nt: TGTGCCAGCAGTGAATGGGGGGACAGGTCAAAGACCCAGTACTTC
v_call: TRBV6-5; j_call: TRBJ2-7; clone_size: .; d_call: .; cdr3_aa: CASSRGYEQYF; cdr3_nt: TGTGCCAGCAGCCGGGGCTACGAGCAGTACTTC
v_call: TRBV4-1; j_call: TRBJ2-1; clone_size: .; d_call: TRBD2; cdr3_aa: CASSQIEAGGHNNEQFF; cdr3_nt: TGCGCCAGCAGCCAGATAGAAGCGGGGGGGCACAACAATGAGCAGTTCTTC